The 21 T cell receptor beta chains in this list originate from one sample, sequenced in a study of T cells in Graves' hyperthyroidism and ophthalmopathy. Amplified regions were TCR beta CDR3 sequences from RNA transcripts. Researchers ran a first-round RT-PCR on the TCR CDR3 using the HTBI primer set. TCRdb called the multiplex PCR reads again in MiXCR, with one record for every CDR3 protein. This sample has around 420,000 distinct CDR3 sequences, with 15% to 19% found just once. Sequencing input: blood. The receptors were sampled from a woman younger than 30 with Graves' hyperthyroidism.

This clonotype showed up many times. CDR3 sequence (DNA): TGTGCCACCAGCGTGCGTTTACCCACTGAAGCTTTCTTT. Translating it yields CATSVRLPTEAFF. The chain has TRBV15 and TRBJ1-1; D gene ambiguous. This CDR3 has 13 residues. Per germline, CDR1 LNHNV and CDR2 YYDKDF (reference sequence). V lost 5 bases, J lost 4 bases, and 11 bases lay in between.

In this sample, this clonotype turned up many times. This rearrangement joins TRBV2 to TRBJ1-5; tentatively, D is TRBD1 (5 bases). CDR1 and CDR2 from the germline V gene are SNHLY and FYNNEI. The CDR3 consists of 13 residues. V was clipped by 8 bases and J by 3 bases, with 11 bases between them. CDR3 sequence reads: CASVQGLNQPQHF. The CDR3 DNA reads as TGTGCCAGCGTCCAGGGCCTCAATCAGCCCCAGCATTTT.

This clonotype appeared a few times. The genes are TRBV28 and TRBJ1-5, with a weak D call TRBD1 (5 bases). Trimming took 10 bases from V and 2 from J, leaving 12 bases between them. The CDR3 is 13 amino acids. Germline V lookup: CDR1 MDHEN, CDR2 SYDVKM. CDR3 sequence (DNA): TGTGCCAACGGGGCAGGTGGCAATCAGCCCCAGCATTTT. This encodes CANGAGGNQPQHF.

The chain uses TRBV14 and TRBJ2-7; either TRBD1 or TRBD2 may supply D (6 bases each). V lost 1 base and J lost 2, with 15 bases in between. The CDR3 is 16 residues long. Germline lookup yields CDR1 SGHDN and CDR2 FVKESK. The CDR3 spells CASSQVWGAPTYEQYF. Written as DNA, the CDR3 is TGTGCCAGCAGCCAAGTGTGGGGGGCCCCTACCTACGAGCAGTACTTC.

The V call is TRBV28, the J call TRBJ1-2; a possible D gene is TRBD1 (5 bases). V was clipped by 5 bases and J by 4 bases, with 17 bases between them. This CDR3 is built from 15 residues. Germline lookup yields CDR1 MDHEN and CDR2 SYDVKM. The CDR3 reads CASSDRSSGTYGYTF. CDR3 nucleotide sequence: TGTGCCAGCAGTGATAGGTCTAGCGGGACCTATGGCTACACCTTC.

This chain links TRBV7-8 with TRBJ2-6; D uncertain. This CDR3 contains 14 residues. Germline V gene lookup returns CDR1 SGHVS and CDR2 FQNEAQ. V shed 2 bases and J shed 6 bases, with 8 bases lying between them. The CDR3 DNA sequence: TGTGCCAGCAGCTTACTTCGGTTGGCCAACGTCCTGACTTTC. The encoded protein is CASSLLRLANVLTF. The variable domain in full, with the rest retrieved from reference TRBV7-8 and TRBJ2-6, is GAGVSQSPRYKVAKRGQDVALRCDPISGHVSLFWYQQALGQGPEFLTYFQNEAQLDKSGLPSDRFFAERPEGSVSTLKIQRTQQEDSAVYLCASSLLRLANVLTFGAGSRLTVL.

The table lists this clonotype with a few counts. The rearrangement uses TRBV12-3 or TRBV12-4 and TRBJ1-6; TRBD1 might be the D (5 bases). The CDR3 totals 15 residues. V was pared by 2 bases and J by 5 bases, with 10 bases between. The CDR3 sequence is CASSLFSGHNSPLHF. CDR3 nucleotides: TGTGCCAGCAGTTTATTCTCAGGGCATAATTCACCCCTCCACTTT.

This clonotype was observed many times. This rearrangement joins TRBV7-8 to TRBJ1-2; D is uncertain. This CDR3 is 15 amino acids long. The germline V gene encodes CDR1 SGHVS and CDR2 FQNEAQ. Trimming cost V 5 bases and J 5 bases, with 18 bases left between them. CDR3 nucleotide sequence: TGTGCCAGCAGCCAAAACCGAATCGTTAGATATGGCTACACCTTC. The encoded protein is CASSQNRIVRYGYTF.

The chain joins TRBV10-1 to TRBJ2-1, with 8 bases fitting TRBD2. The CDR3 covers 17 residues. Germline V gene sequence: CDR1 WNHNN, CDR2 SYGVQD (reference sequence). The ends lost 3 bases at V and 5 bases at J; junction bases unmatched: 12. The CDR3 loop is CASSDQRERWGNNEQFF. The CDR3 nucleotides are TGCGCCAGCAGTGATCAGCGGGAGAGGTGGGGGAACAATGAGCAGTTCTTC.

There are many counts of this clonotype. This sequence joins TRBV6-2 or TRBV6-3 and TRBJ1-1; unclear D gene. V lost 2 bases to trimming and J lost 4 bases, with 20 bases between them. This CDR3 contains 17 residues. Germline V lookup: CDR1 MNHEY, CDR2 SVGEGT. The CDR3 here is CASSYKSTASRTTEAFF. The CDR3 nucleotides are TGTGCCAGCAGTTACAAAAGCACGGCCTCTCGAACCACTGAAGCTTTCTTT.

This chain links TRBV19 with TRBJ2-1; no definite D call. CDR3 length: 17 residues. In germline, CDR1 is LNHDA, CDR2 SQIVND (reference sequence). Trimming shortened V by 5 bases and J by 1 base, and 18 bases separated the two germline ends. CDR3 residues: CASSQGVQEFSYNEQFF. As DNA, the CDR3 is TGTGCCAGTAGTCAAGGAGTCCAGGAGTTTTCCTACAATGAGCAGTTCTTC.

At least ten counts were recorded for this clonotype. The chain employs TRBV7-2 and TRBJ2-7, with 9 bases fitting TRBD2. Germline loops: CDR1 SGHTA, CDR2 FQGNSA. J lost 1 base, V lost 5 bases, and 12 bases had no gene match. The CDR3 is 17 residues long. The CDR3 nucleotides read TGTGCCAGCAGCATTACACTGGGGACTAGCTATTCCTACGAGCAGTACTTC. This encodes CASSITLGTSYSYEQYF.

This clonotype was seen ten or more times. This chain connects TRBV28 to TRBJ1-2, with 12 positions matching TRBD1. V was pared by 6 bases and J by 6 bases, with 8 bases of the junction left unmatched. Germline V gene sequence: CDR1 MDHEN, CDR2 SYDVKM. The CDR3 has 15 amino acids. As DNA, the CDR3 is TGTGCCAGCAGCATCCGGGACAGGGGGCGAGATGGCTACACCTTC. It yields the protein CASSIRDRGRDGYTF.

This clonotype turned up a few times. V is TRBV28 and J is TRBJ1-2, with a possible D match to TRBD1 (5 bases). CDR1 MDHEN and CDR2 SYDVKM come from the germline V gene. The CDR3 totals 12 residues. Trimming took 8 bases from V and 8 from J, leaving 15 bases between them. CDR3 amino acids: CASESTGFGYTF. The CDR3, as DNA: TGTGCCAGCGAAAGTACAGGTTTCGGCTACACCTTC.

In its sample, this clonotype was seen once. Just one base apart from a much larger clone, this may be a read error. The chain joins TRBV9 to TRBJ2-1, with D unclear. Germline V lookup: CDR1 SGDLS, CDR2 YYNGEE. Trimming left V 0 bases short and J 3 bases short, with 7 bases between. The CDR3 extends over 14 amino acids. Here the CDR3 reads CASSVVENYNEQFF. In DNA form, the CDR3 reads TGTGCCAGCAGCGTAGTGGAAAACTACAATGAGCAGTTCTTC.

This clonotype was counted many times. This chain links TRBV6-1 with TRBJ1-5, with D perhaps matching TRBD1 (5 bases). Trimming left V 4 bases short and J 4 bases short, with 14 bases between. CDR3 length: 15 residues. CDR1 is MNHNS and CDR2 is SASEGT in the germline V gene. CDR3 sequence (DNA): TGTGCCAGCAGTGGTGAGGGACTTTCTAATCAGCCCCAGCATTTT. Amino acid sequence: CASSGEGLSNQPQHF.

On this clonotype itself: An end of the junction differs from the germline gene, which may be a read error. V and J are TRBV3-1 and TRBJ1-1; perhaps TRBD1 as D (5 bases). CDR1 LGHDT and CDR2 YNNKEL come from the germline V gene (reference sequence). The CDR3 covers 15 residues. The CDR3 loop reads CASSPSDRLNAEAFF. The CDR3 coding sequence is TGTGCCAGCAGCCCCTCCGACAGACTGAACGCTGAAGCTTTCTTT. Drawing the rest from reference TRBV3-1 and TRBJ1-1, the complete variable domain is DTAVSQTPKYLVTQMGNDKSIKCEQNLGHDTMYWYKQDSKKFLKIMFSYNNKELIINETVPNRFSPKSPDKAHLNLHINSLELGDSAVYFCASSPSDRLNAEAFFGQGTRLTVV.

V usage is TRBV10-2 and J usage is TRBJ1-5; the D is unclear. Between the trimmed V and J ends, which lost 3 bases and 2 bases, there was a span of 11 bases. This CDR3 has 15 amino acids. Germline V CDR1 and CDR2: WSHSY, SAAADI. CDR3 coding DNA: TGCGCCAGCAGTGATGAACAGAAACGCAATCAGCCCCAGCATTTT. Its protein product is CASSDEQKRNQPQHF.

This clonotype was picked up one time. V usage is TRBV20-1 and J usage is TRBJ2-5; 15 nucleotides match TRBD2. This CDR3 contains 16 residues. The trim removed 0 bases at V and 8 bases at J, leaving 7 bases unmatched. The germline CDR1 and CDR2 sequences are DFQATT and SNEGSKA (reference sequence). The CDR3 region is CSARDGTSGGQGTQYF. Here the CDR3 DNA reads TGCAGTGCTAGAGACGGGACTAGCGGGGGGCAAGGAACCCAGTACTTC.

The table lists this clonotype with a few counts. The gene calls are TRBV15 and TRBJ2-1, with D hard to call. CDR1 LNHNV and CDR2 YYDKDF come from the germline V gene (reference sequence). The CDR3 covers 15 residues. V was trimmed by 0 bases and J by 2 bases, leaving 8 bases between them. The CDR3 region has the DNA TGTGCCACCAGCAGAGATGGGCGGACCTACAATGAGCAGTTCTTC. Residues: CATSRDGRTYNEQFF. Supplemented by reference TRBV15 and TRBJ2-1, the full variable domain reads DAMVIQNPRYQVTQFGKPVTLSCSQTLNHNVMYWYQQKSSQAPKLLFHYYDKDFNNEADTPDNFQSRRPNTSFCFLDIRSPGLGDTAMYLCATSRDGRTYNEQFFGPGTRLTVL.

This clonotype was picked up a small number of times. J is TRBJ2-7 and V is TRBV20-1, with D maybe TRBD2 (6 bases). Deletions cut 5 bases from V and 2 bases from J, with 16 bases between. Germline CDR1 reads DFQATT; CDR2 reads SNEGSKA (reference sequence). The CDR3 has 14 amino acids. The chain's CDR3 is CSAVGRDFPYEQYF. The DNA for the CDR3 is TGCAGTGCTGTTGGTAGGGACTTTCCCTACGAGCAGTACTTC.